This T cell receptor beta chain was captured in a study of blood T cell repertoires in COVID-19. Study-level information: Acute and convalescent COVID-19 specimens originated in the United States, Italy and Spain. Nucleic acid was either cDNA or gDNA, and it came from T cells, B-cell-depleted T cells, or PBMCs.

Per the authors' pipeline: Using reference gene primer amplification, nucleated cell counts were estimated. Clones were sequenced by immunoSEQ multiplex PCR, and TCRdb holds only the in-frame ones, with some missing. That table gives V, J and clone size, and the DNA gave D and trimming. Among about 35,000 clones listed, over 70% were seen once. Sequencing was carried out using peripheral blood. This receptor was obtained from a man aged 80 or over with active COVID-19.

As DNA, the CDR3 is TGCAGCGTTGCGAGGGACACCAAAGAGACCCAGTACTTC. Its translation is CSVARDTKETQYF. The chain couples TRBV29-1 to TRBJ2-5; possible D gene TRBD1, 6 bases. The V and J ends lost 4 bases and 3 bases respectively, with 12 bases between them. This CDR3 is built from 13 residues. Germline V gene data show CDR1 as SQVTM and CDR2 as ANQGSEA.